Below, 9 T cell receptor beta chains from the same sample are listed, as sequenced in a study of beta chain features in type 1 diabetes. Their recognized antigens are unknown. Expressed TCRB transcripts were sequenced after all isolated RNA was converted to cDNA. Assay: immunoSEQ multiplex PCR; the TCRdb copy retains only in-frame clones and omits some. The table includes roughly 150,000 clones, 10% detected once. Study-wide results and caveats: In all four CD4+ subsets, TCRB CDR3 length was significantly, moderately reduced in type 1 diabetes.

The specimen was central memory CD4+ T cells from blood. These receptors all come from a man aged 30-40 years with type 1 diabetes.

This clone was seen a few times. V gene TRBV7-9 combines with J gene TRBJ2-6; D gene ambiguous. Trimming took off 2 bases at V and 0 bases at J, with 11 bases between the two ends. The CDR3 loop spans 17 amino acids. From germline, CDR1 is SEHNR and CDR2 FQNEAQ (reference sequence). The CDR3 reads CASSLTRHNSGANVLTF. The CDR3 DNA reads TGTGCCAGCAGCTTAACAAGACACAACTCTGGGGCCAACGTCCTGACTTTC.

The chain is built from TRBV15 and TRBJ2-3, with D unclear. The V gene's germline CDR1 is LNHNV and CDR2 YYDKDF (reference sequence). With 0 bases removed from V and 3 bases from J, the gap between germline ends came to 10 bases. The CDR3 length is 15 residues. The CDR3 DNA follows: TGTGCCACCAGCAGAGATCTTGAGAGGACAGATACGCAGTATTTT. This codes for CATSRDLERTDTQYF. Complete variable domain (other parts from reference TRBV15 and TRBJ2-3): DAMVIQNPRYQVTQFGKPVTLSCSQTLNHNVMYWYQQKSSQAPKLLFHYYDKDFNNEADTPDNFQSRRPNTSFCFLDIRSPGLGDTAMYLCATSRDLERTDTQYFGPGTRLTVL.

The chain combines TRBV19 with TRBJ1-1, with D tentatively TRBD1 (6 bases). The CDR3 has 15 amino acids. Per germline, CDR1 LNHDA and CDR2 SQIVND (reference sequence). V lost 5 bases and J lost 1, with 14 bases in between. Here the CDR3 reads CASSRGAGANTEAFF. The CDR3 DNA reads as TGTGCCAGTAGTCGGGGTGCGGGGGCGAACACTGAAGCTTTCTTT.

V and J are TRBV11-2 and TRBJ2-5; 7 bases map to TRBD1. The germline gives CDR1 SGHAT, CDR2 FQNNGV. V gave up 5 bases and J gave up 3 bases; unmatched junction bases: 6. The CDR3 totals 14 residues. The CDR3 coding sequence is TGTGCCAGCAGCGTCACACAGGGGAAAGAGACCCAGTACTTC. The encoded protein is CASSVTQGKETQYF.

The table lists this clone with a few counts. Other DNA sequences from this sample encode an identical CDR3 as well. The rearrangement joins TRBV5-1 to TRBJ2-1, with TRBD2 matching 7 bases. V dropped 0 bases and J dropped 4; count of bases not matched to a gene: 4. CDR1 and CDR2 from the germline V gene are SGHRS and YFSETQ. This CDR3 comprises 15 residues. This chain's CDR3 is CASSLEASGYNEQFF. CDR3 bases: TGCGCCAGCAGCTTGGAAGCTAGCGGATACAATGAGCAGTTCTTC.

This clone has only a few counts. The chain links TRBV25-1 to TRBJ1-1, with D perhaps matching TRBD1 (5 bases). This CDR3 is 14 amino acids long. V was cut by 6 bases and J by 2 bases, with 13 bases left in between. The germline CDR1 and CDR2 sequences are MGHDK and SYGVNS. The CDR3 region is CASRKGLLNTEAFF. DNA of the CDR3: TGTGCCAGCAGGAAGGGGCTCCTCAACACTGAAGCTTTCTTT.

This clone has more than one count but fewer than ten. The chain is built from TRBV5-1 and TRBJ2-3; 9 bases are shared with TRBD2. This CDR3 spans 15 amino acids. V trimming: 7 bases; J trimming: 8 bases; junction bases outside the gene matches: 14. Germline CDR1 SGHRS, CDR2 YFSETQ. The CDR3 reads CASWGLAGPVGTQYF. CDR3 bases: TGCGCCAGCTGGGGACTAGCTGGCCCGGTGGGTACGCAGTATTTT.

This clone showed up just a few times. V and J are TRBV15 and TRBJ2-5, with D possibly TRBD1 on 6 matching bases. Germline CDR1 reads LNHNV; CDR2 reads YYDKDF (reference sequence). The CDR3 extends over 15 amino acids. Deletions cut 1 base from V and 5 bases from J, with 14 bases between. This chain's CDR3 is CATSRAGALHETQYF. In DNA form, the CDR3 reads TGTGCCACCAGCAGAGCAGGGGCGCTCCACGAGACCCAGTACTTC.

This chain's CDR3 is CASSSREGDEQFF. CDR3 coding DNA: TGTGCCAGCAGCTCGCGGGAAGGCGATGAGCAGTTCTTC. The rearrangement uses TRBV5-4 and TRBJ2-1, with D possibly TRBD2 on 6 matching bases. CDR3 size: 13 residues. Trimming took off 3 bases at V and 8 bases at J, with 12 bases between the two ends. Looked up from germline, CDR1 is SGHNT and CDR2 is YYREEE (reference sequence).